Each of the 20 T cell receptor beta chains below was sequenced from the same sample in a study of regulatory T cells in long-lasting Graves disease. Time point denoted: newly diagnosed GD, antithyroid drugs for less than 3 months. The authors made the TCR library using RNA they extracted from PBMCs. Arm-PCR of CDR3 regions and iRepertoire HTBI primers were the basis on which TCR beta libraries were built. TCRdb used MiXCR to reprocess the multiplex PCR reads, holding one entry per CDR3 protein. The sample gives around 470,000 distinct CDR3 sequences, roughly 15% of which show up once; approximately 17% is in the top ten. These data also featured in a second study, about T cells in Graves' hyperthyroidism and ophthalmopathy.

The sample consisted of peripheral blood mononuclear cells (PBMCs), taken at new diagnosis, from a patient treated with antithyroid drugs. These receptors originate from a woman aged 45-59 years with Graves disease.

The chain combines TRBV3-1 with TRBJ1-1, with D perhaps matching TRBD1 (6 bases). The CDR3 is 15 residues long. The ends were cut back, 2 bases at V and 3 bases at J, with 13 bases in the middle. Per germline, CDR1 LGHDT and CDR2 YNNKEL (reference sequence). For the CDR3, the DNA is TGTGCCAGCAGCCAATTACAGGAGGGGGACACTGAAGCTTTCTTT. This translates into CASSQLQEGDTEAFF.

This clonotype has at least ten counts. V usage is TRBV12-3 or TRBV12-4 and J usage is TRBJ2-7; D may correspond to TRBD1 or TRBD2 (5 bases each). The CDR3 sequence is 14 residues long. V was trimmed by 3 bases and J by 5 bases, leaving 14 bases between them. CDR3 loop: CASSLEVQGHEQYF. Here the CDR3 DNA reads TGTGCCAGCAGTTTGGAGGTCCAGGGCCACGAGCAGTACTTC.

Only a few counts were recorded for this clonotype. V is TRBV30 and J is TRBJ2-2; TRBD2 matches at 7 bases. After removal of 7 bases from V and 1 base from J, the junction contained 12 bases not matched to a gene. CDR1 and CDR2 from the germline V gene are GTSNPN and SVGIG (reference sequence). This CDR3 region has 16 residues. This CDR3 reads CASRDYNNKNTGELFF. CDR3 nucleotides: TGTGCCTCAAGGGACTATAACAATAAGAACACCGGGGAGCTGTTTTTT.

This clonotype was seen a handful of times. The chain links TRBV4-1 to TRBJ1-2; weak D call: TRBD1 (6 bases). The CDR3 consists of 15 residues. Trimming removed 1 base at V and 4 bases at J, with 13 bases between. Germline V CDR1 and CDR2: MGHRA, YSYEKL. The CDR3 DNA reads TGCGCCAGCAGCCAAGTCTCCGGGACACTCTATGGCTACACCTTC. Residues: CASSQVSGTLYGYTF.

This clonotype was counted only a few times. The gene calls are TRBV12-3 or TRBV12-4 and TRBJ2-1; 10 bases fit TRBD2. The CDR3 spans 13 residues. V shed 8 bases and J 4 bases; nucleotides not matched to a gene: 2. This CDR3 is CASGLAVYNEQFF. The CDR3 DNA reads TGTGCCAGCGGACTAGCGGTGTACAATGAGCAGTTCTTC.

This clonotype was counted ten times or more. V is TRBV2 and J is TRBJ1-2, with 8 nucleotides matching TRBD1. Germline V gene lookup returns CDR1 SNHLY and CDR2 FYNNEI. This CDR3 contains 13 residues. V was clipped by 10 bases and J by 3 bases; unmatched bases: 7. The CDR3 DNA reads TGTGCCAACCAAGGACAGGGAGACTATGGCTACACCTTC. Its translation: CANQGQGDYGYTF.

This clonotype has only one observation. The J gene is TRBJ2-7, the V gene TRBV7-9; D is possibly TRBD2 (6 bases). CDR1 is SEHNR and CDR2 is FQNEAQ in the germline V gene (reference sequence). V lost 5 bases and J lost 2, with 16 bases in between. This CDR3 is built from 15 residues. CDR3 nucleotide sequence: TGTGCCAGCAGCCACGGGGGTACTAACACCTACGAGCAGTACTTC. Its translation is CASSHGGTNTYEQYF.

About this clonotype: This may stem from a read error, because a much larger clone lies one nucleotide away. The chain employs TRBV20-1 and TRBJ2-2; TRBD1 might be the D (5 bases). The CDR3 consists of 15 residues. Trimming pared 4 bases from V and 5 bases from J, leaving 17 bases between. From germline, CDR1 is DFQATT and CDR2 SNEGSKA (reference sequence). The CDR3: CSAIYLFQGTGELFF. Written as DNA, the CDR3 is TGCAGTGCTATCTACCTGTTTCAGGGAACCGGGGAGCTGTTTTTT.

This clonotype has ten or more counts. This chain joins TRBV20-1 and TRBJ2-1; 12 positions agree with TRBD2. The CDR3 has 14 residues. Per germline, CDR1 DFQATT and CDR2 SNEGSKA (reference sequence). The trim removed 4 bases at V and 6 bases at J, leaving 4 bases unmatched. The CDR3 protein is CSATGLAGSNEQFF. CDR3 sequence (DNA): TGCAGTGCTACCGGACTAGCGGGGAGCAATGAGCAGTTCTTC.

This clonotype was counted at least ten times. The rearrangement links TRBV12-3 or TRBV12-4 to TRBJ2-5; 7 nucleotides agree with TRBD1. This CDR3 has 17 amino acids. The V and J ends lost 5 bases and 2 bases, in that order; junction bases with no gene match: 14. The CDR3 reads CASSTSRDSEEQETQYF. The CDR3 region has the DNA TGTGCCAGCAGTACCTCCCGGGACAGCGAAGAACAAGAGACCCAGTACTTC.

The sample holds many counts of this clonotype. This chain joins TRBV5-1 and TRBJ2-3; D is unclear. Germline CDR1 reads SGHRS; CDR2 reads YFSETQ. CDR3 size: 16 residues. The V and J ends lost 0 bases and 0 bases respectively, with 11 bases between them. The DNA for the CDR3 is TGCGCCAGCAGCTTGGGGCCAGCGAAGAGCACAGATACGCAGTATTTT. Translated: CASSLGPAKSTDTQYF.

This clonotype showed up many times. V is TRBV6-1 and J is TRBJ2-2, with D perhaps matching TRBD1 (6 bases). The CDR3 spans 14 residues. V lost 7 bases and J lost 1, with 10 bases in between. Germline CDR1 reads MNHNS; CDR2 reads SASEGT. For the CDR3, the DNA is TGTGCCAGCACCCAGGGGCGGAACACCGGGGAGCTGTTTTTT. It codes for CASTQGRNTGELFF.

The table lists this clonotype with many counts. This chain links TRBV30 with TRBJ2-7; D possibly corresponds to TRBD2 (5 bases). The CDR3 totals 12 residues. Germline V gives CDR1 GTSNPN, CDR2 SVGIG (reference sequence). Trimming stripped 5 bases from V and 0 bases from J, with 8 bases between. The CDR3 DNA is TGTGCCTGGGGGAGAAGCTCCTACGAGCAGTACTTC. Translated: CAWGRSSYEQYF.

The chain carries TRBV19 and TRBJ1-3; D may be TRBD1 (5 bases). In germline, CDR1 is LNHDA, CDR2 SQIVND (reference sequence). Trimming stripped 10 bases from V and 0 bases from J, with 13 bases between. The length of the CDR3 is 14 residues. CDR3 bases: TGTGCCACTGGGGACCTACGCTCTGGAAACACCATATATTTT. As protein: CATGDLRSGNTIYF.

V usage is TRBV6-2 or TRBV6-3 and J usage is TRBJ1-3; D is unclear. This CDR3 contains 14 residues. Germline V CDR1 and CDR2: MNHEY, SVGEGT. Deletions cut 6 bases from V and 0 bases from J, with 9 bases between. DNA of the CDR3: TGTGCCAGCAGCACTTCAAACTCTGGAAACACCATATATTTT. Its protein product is CASSTSNSGNTIYF.

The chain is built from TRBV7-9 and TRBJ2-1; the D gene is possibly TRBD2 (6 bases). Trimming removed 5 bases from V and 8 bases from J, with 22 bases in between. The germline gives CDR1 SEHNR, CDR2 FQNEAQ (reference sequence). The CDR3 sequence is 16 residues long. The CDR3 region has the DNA TGTGCCAGCAGCCGACTGGGGGGAACCCCCACTCATGAGCAGTTCTTC. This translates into CASSRLGGTPTHEQFF.

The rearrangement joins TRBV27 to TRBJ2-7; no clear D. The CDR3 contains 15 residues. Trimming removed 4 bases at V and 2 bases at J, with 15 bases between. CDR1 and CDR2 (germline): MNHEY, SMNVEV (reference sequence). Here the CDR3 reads CASSSTRSYTYEQYF. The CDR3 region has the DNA TGTGCCAGCAGTTCAACCCGCTCTTACACCTACGAGCAGTACTTC.

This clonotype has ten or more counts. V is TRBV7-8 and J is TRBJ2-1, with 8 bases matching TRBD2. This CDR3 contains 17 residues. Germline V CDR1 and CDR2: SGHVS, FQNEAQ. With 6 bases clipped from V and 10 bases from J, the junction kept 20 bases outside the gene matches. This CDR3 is CASSRQPGLEVRREQFF. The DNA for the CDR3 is TGTGCCAGCAGTCGTCAACCGGGACTAGAAGTTAGGAGGGAGCAGTTCTTC.

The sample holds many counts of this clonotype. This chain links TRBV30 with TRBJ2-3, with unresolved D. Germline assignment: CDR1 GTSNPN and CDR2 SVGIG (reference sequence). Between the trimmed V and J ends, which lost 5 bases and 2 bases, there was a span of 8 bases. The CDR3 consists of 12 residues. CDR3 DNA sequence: TGTGCCTGGGGACCAGACACAGATACGCAGTATTTT. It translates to CAWGPDTDTQYF.

CDR3 protein: CASSPSTNTDTQYF. CDR3 sequence (DNA): TGTGCCAGCAGTCCCTCGACGAACACAGATACGCAGTATTTT. V gene TRBV12-3 or TRBV12-4 combines with J gene TRBJ2-3; the D is unclear. The CDR3 is 14 residues long. V lost 5 bases to trimming and J lost 2 bases, with 11 bases between them.